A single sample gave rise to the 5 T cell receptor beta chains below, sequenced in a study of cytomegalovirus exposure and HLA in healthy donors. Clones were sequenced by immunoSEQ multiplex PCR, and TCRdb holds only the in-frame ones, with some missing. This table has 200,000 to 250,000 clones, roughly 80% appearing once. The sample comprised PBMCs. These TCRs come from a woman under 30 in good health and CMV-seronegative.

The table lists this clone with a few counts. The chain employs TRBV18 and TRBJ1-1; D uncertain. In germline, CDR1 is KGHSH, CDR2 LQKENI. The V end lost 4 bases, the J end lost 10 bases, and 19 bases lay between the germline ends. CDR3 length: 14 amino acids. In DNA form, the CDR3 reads TGTGCCAGCTCACTAGGCTCGGTATTCAGTGTAGCTTTCTTT. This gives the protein CASSLGSVFSVAFF.

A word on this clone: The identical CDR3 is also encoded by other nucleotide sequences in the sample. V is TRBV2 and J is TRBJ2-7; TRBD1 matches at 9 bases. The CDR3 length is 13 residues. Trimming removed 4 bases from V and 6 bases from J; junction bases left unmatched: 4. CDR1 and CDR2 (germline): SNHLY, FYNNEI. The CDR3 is CASSGQGGIEQYF. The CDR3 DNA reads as TGTGCCAGCAGTGGACAGGGGGGGATCGAGCAGTACTTC.

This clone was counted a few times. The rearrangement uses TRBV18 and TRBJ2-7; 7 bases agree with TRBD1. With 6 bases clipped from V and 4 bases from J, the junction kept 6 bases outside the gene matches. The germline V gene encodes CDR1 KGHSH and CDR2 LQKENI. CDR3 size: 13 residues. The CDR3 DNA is TGTGCCAGCTCGGACAGGAGTGAGTACGAGCAGTACTTC. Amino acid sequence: CASSDRSEYEQYF.

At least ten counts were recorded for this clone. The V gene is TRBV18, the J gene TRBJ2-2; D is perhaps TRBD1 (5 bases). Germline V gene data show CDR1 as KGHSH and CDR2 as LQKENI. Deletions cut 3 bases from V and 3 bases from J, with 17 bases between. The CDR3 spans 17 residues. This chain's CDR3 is CASSPIPMDTYTGELFF. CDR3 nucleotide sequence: TGTGCCAGCTCACCCATCCCAATGGACACGTACACCGGGGAGCTGTTTTTT. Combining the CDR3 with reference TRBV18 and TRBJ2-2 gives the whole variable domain NAGVMQNPRHLVRRRGQEARLRCSPMKGHSHVYWYRQLPEEGLKFMVYLQKENIIDESGMPKERFSAEFPKEGPSILRIQQVVRGDSAAYFCASSPIPMDTYTGELFFGEGSRLTVL.

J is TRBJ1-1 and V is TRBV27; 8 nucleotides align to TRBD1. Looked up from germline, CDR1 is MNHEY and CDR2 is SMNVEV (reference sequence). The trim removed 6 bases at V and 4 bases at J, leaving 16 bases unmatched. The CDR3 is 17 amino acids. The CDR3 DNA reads TGTGCCAGCAGCCCCATATGGGACAGGCGTGGGAGCACTGAAGCTTTCTTT. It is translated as CASSPIWDRRGSTEAFF.